This T cell receptor (beta chain) came from a study of blood T cell repertoires in COVID-19. Study at large: Italy, Spain and the United States were the sources of the convalescent and acute COVID-19 samples. T cells, B-cell-depleted T cells, or PBMCs provided the cDNA or gDNA that served as material.

Participants came from around 25 US areas, aged roughly 18 to 95 years. In the original processing: Reference gene primer amplification yielded estimated nucleated cell counts. Libraries were prepared by immunoSEQ multiplex PCR; TCRdb keeps only in-frame clonotypes and omits some of them. V, J and clone size are taken as reported in that table, and D and trimming were inferred from the DNA itself. Of 250,000 to 350,000 clones detected, 85% to 90% appear once; the ten largest clones hold over 2%. Germline CDR1 and CDR2: GTSNPN and SVGIG (reference sequence). The germline V and J ends were trimmed by 0 bases and 5 bases, with 13 bases remaining between them. The CDR3 has 14 residues.

This chain joins TRBV30 and TRBJ1-2; weak D call: TRBD1 (5 bases). The sequencing sample was made of PBMCs or T cells enriched from blood (not recorded which). This TCR derives from a woman aged 18-29 years who had recovered from COVID-19. CDR3 bases: TGTGCCTGGAGTGTAATCAGGGCCGGTTATGGCTACACCTTC. This sequence encodes CAWSVIRAGYGYTF.